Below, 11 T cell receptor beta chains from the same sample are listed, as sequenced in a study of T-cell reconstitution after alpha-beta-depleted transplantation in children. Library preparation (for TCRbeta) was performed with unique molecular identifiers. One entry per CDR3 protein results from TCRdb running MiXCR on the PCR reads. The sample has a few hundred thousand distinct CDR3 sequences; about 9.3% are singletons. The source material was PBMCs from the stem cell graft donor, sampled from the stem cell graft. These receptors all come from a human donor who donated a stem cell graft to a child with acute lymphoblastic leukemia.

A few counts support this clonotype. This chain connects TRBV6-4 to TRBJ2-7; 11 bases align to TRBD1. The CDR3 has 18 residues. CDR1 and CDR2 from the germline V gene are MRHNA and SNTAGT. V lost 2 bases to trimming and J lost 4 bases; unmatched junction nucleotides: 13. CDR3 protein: CASSDGLLGQGARYEQYF. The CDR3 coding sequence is TGTGCCAGCAGTGACGGACTTCTTGGACAGGGGGCGCGGTACGAGCAGTACTTC.

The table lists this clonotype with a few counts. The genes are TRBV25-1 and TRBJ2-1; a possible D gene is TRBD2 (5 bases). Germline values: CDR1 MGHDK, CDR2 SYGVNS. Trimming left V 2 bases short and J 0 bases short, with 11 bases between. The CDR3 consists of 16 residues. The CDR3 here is CASSEPGLSSYNEQFF. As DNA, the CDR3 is TGTGCCAGCAGTGAACCCGGACTCAGCTCCTACAATGAGCAGTTCTTC.

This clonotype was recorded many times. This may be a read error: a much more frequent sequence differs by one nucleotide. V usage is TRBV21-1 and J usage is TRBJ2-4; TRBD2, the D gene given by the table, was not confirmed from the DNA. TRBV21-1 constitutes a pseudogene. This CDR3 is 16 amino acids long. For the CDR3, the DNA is TGTGCCAGCAGCAAAGAATCCACTAGCAGCCGAAACAGTCAGTACTTC. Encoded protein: CASSKESTSSRNSQYF.

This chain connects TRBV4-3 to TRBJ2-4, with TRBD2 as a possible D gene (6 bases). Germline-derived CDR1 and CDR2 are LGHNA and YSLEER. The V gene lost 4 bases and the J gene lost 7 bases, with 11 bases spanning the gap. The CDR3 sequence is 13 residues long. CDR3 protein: CASSRSEGNIQYF. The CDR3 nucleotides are TGCGCCAGCAGCCGGTCGGAGGGGAACATTCAGTACTTC.

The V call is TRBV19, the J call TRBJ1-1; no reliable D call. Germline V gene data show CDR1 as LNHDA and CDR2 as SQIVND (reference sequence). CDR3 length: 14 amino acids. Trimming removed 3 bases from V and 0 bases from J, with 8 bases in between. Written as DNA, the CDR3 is TGTGCCAGTAGTATCTCCGGCATGAACACTGAAGCTTTCTTT. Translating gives CASSISGMNTEAFF.

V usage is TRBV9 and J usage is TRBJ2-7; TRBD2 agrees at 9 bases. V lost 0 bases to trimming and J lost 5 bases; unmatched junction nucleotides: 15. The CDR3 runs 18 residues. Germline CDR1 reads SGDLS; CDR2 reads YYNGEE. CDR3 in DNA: TGTGCCAGCAGCGTAGGGAATAGCGGGAGAATGGCAGGTGACGAGCAGTACTTC. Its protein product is CASSVGNSGRMAGDEQYF.

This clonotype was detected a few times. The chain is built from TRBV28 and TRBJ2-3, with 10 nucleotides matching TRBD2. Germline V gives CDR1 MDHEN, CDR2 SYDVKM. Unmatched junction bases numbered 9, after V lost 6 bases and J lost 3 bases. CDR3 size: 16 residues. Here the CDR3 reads CASSPPSGRGTDTQYF. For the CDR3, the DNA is TGTGCCAGCAGCCCCCCTAGCGGGAGAGGGACAGATACGCAGTATTTT.

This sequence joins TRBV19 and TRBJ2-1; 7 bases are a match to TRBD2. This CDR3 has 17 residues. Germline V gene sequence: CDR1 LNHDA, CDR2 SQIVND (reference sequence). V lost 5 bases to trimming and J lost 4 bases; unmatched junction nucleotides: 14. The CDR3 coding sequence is TGTGCCAGTAGTCCCCCTAAAGGGGAGGGTCCTTACAATGAGCAGTTCTTC. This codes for CASSPPKGEGPYNEQFF.

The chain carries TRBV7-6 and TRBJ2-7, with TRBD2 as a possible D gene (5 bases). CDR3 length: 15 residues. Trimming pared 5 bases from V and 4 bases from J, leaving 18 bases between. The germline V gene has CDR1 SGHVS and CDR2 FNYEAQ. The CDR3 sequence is CASSPAAGPTYEQYF. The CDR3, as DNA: TGTGCCAGCAGCCCAGCGGCAGGACCGACTTACGAGCAGTACTTC.

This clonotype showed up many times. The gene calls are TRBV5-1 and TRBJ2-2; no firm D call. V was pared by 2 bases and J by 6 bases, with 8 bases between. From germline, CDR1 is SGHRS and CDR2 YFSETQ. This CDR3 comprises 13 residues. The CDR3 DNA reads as TGCGCCAGCAGCTTCCTCTGGGCCGGGGAGCTGTTTTTT. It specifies CASSFLWAGELFF.

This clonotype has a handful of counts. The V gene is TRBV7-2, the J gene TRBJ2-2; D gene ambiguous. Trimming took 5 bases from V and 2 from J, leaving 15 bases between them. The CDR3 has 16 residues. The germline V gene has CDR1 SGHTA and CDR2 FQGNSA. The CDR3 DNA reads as TGTGCCAGCAGCCCCAAGCCCGCGGCCAACACCGGGGAGCTGTTTTTT. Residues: CASSPKPAANTGELFF.